One and the same sample provided the 9 T cell receptor beta chains below, sequenced in a study of Ad26.COV2.S vaccination and SARS-CoV-2 variants. Treatment described: over 15 received Ad26.COV2.S at low or high dose, single or two shots; 5 received placebo; per-sample allocation not given. Day 63 after the first vaccine or placebo injection was the time point for sampling. Produced via immunoSEQ multiplex PCR; TCRdb's table is partial and in-frame only. The data hold 500,000 or so clones, with roughly 89% observed a single time. This specimen was peripheral blood, taken in a trial of Ad26.COV2.S vaccine versus placebo. The source is a person aged 18-65 years who received the Ad26.COV2.S COVID-19 vaccine or a placebo.

The J gene is TRBJ2-1, the V gene TRBV19; unclear D gene. The V end was cut by 8 bases, the J end by 2 bases, with 13 bases between. There are 14 residues in the CDR3. Germline lookup yields CDR1 LNHDA and CDR2 SQIVND (reference sequence). The CDR3 nucleotides are TGTGCCAGTGGCGGAAGAGGACCCTACAATGAGCAGTTCTTC. This codes for CASGGRGPYNEQFF.

The chain has TRBV28 and TRBJ1-6, with 9 positions matching TRBD1. The CDR3 contains 17 residues. Trimming at V came to 5 bases and at J to 10 bases, leaving 15 bases not matched to a gene. CDR1 is MDHEN, CDR2 SYDVKM, per germline. The CDR3 DNA follows: TGTGCCAGCAGTCGATGGGACAGGGCGTGGACATACTCACCCCTCCACTTT. It is translated as CASSRWDRAWTYSPLHF.

The rearrangement joins TRBV28 to TRBJ1-5, with a possible D match to TRBD1 (5 bases). Trimming took 6 bases from V and 7 from J, leaving 22 bases between them. This CDR3 is built from 16 residues. Germline CDR1 and CDR2: MDHEN and SYDVKM. Here the CDR3 DNA reads TGTGCCAGCAGGAAGGGTTTGGTTGCAGGGAGGCAGCCCCAGCATTTT. Translation: CASRKGLVAGRQPQHF.

The chain couples TRBV18 to TRBJ2-5; D might be TRBD1 (6 bases). Germline assignment: CDR1 KGHSH and CDR2 LQKENI. V gave up 3 bases and J gave up 2 bases, with 7 bases separating them. This CDR3 spans 13 amino acids. The CDR3 bases are TGTGCCAGCTCACCGGACAGACAAGAGACCCAGTACTTC. Translated: CASSPDRQETQYF. The full variable domain, with the rest looked up from reference TRBV18 and TRBJ2-5, is NAGVMQNPRHLVRRRGQEARLRCSPMKGHSHVYWYRQLPEEGLKFMVYLQKENIIDESGMPKERFSAEFPKEGPSILRIQQVVRGDSAAYFCASSPDRQETQYFGPGTRLLVL.

The rearrangement uses TRBV9 and TRBJ2-2; D ambiguous. With 3 bases removed from V and 7 bases from J, the gap between germline ends came to 7 bases. In germline, CDR1 is SGDLS, CDR2 YYNGEE. The CDR3 loop spans 12 amino acids. CDR3 sequence (DNA): TGTGCCAGCAGCGCCGGGTACGGGGAGCTGTTTTTT. This gives the protein CASSAGYGELFF.

This clone occurred once. This chain connects TRBV5-4 to TRBJ1-4, with a weak D call TRBD1 (6 bases). Trimming stripped 7 bases from V and 11 bases from J, with 18 bases between. The CDR3 spans 13 residues. Germline CDR1 and CDR2: SGHNT and YYREEE (reference sequence). The CDR3 protein is CASRSAGAGKLFF. The CDR3 DNA follows: TGTGCCAGCCGGAGCGCAGGGGCTGGGAAACTGTTTTTT.

The V gene is TRBV12-5, the J gene TRBJ2-5, with D perhaps matching TRBD1 or TRBD2 (5 bases each). V dropped 7 bases and J dropped 7 bases, with 22 bases sitting between them. This CDR3 comprises 15 residues. Germline values: CDR1 LGHNT, CDR2 FRNRAP. The CDR3 reads CASAPGTGRYLTQYF. CDR3 nucleotide sequence: TGTGCTAGTGCCCCAGGGACGGGACGGTACTTGACCCAGTACTTC.

J is TRBJ2-7 and V is TRBV5-1; TRBD2 is a possible D gene (7 bases). Germline loops: CDR1 SGHRS, CDR2 YFSETQ. This CDR3 has 13 residues. V gave up 0 bases and J gave up 6 bases, with 10 bases separating them. The CDR3 DNA reads as TGCGCCAGCAGCTTGGACAGGGAGGGCGAGCAGTACGTC. Translation: CASSLDREGEQYV.

V is TRBV27 and J is TRBJ1-1; D might be TRBD1 (6 bases). The CDR3 sequence is 16 residues long. CDR1 is MNHEY and CDR2 is SMNVEV in the germline V gene (reference sequence). V dropped 3 bases and J dropped 5 bases, with 19 bases sitting between them. The CDR3 coding sequence is TGTGCCAGCAGTTTTGGGACAACCAGCGGCGGGACTGAAGCTTTCTTT. Amino acid sequence: CASSFGTTSGGTEAFF.